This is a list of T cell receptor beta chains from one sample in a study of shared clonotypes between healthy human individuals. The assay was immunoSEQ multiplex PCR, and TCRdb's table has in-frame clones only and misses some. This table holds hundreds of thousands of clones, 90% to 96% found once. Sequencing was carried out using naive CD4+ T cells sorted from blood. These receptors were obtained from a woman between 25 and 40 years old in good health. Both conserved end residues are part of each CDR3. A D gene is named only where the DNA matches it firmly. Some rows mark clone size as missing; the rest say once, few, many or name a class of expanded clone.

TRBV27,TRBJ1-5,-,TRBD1,TGTGCCAGCAGTCCCCTCTACAAGGGACAGGGAAGGTTCCATCAGCCCCAGCATTTT,CASSPLYKGQGRFHQPQHF
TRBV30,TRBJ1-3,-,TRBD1,TGTGCCTGGAGTGTTCGGACAGGGGTTTCTGGAAACACCATATATTTT,CAWSVRTGVSGNTIYF
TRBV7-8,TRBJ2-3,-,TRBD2,TGTGCCAGCAGCTTAGGGGTCTTAGCGGGAGGGCTGGGCACAGATACGCAGTATTTT,CASSLGVLAGGLGTDTQYF
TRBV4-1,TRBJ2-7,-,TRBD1,TGCGCCAGCAGCCAATCTTCGGGACAGGGGACCTACGAGCAGTACTTC,CASSQSSGQGTYEQYF
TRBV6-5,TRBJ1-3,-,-,TGTGCCAGCAGTTACTCGACGTCTGACTCTGGAAACACCATATATTTT,CASSYSTSDSGNTIYF
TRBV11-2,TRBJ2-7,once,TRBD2,TGTGCCAGCAGCCCCACCGGGACTAGCTCCTACGAGCAGTACTTC,CASSPTGTSSYEQYF
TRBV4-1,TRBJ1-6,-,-,TGCGCCAGCAGCCAAGTAGCCCCTTTTGCAGCTCGGAATTCACCCCTCCACTTT,CASSQVAPFAARNSPLHF
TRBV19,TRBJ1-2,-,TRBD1,TGTGCCAGTAGCAATTTGCCCTCCGGGACAGGGGTTGGGGGCTACACCTTC,CASSNLPSGTGVGGYTF
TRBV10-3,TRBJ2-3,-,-,TGTGCCATCAGTGATGCGGTATCAGATACGCAGTATTTT,CAISDAVSDTQYF
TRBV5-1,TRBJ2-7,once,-,TGCGCCAGCAGCTTGCGGCACAACTACGAGCAGTACTTC,CASSLRHNYEQYF
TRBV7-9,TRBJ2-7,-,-,TGTGCCACCCGGGACATAGCTTCCTACGAGCAGTACTTC,CATRDIASYEQYF
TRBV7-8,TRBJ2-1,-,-,TGTGCCAGCAGCGCGAGGACTCTGGGAGCCTCCAATGAGCAGTTCTTC,CASSARTLGASNEQFF
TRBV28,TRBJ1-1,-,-,TGTGCCAGCTCCCCCCCGGGCAGGCAAGAAGCTTTCTTT,CASSPPGRQEAFF
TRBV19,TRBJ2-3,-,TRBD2,TGTGCCAGTAGTGCCGGACTAGCGGGAGAGGTGACGCAGTATTTT,CASSAGLAGEVTQYF
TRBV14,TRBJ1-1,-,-,TGTGCCAGCAGCCTCCTTCCGGACAGTGAAGCTTTCTTT,CASSLLPDSEAFF
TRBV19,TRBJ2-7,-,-,TGTGCCAGTAGTTTCAGACCAGGGGGGGAGCAGTACTTC,CASSFRPGGEQYF